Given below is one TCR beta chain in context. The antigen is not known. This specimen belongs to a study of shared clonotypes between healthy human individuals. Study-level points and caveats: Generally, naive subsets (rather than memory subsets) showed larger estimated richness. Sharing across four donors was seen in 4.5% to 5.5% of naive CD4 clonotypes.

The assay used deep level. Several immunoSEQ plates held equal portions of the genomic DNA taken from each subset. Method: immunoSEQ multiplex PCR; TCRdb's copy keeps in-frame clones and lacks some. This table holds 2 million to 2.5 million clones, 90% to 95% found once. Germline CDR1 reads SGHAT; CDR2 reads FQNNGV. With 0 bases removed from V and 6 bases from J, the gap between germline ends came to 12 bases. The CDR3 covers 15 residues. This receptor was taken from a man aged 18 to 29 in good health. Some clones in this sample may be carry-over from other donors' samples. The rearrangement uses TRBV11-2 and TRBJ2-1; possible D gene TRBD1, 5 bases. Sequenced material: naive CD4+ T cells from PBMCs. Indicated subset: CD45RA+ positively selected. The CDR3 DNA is TGTGCCAGCAGCTTAGAAGGGGCATGGGCCAATGAGCAGTTCTTC. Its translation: CASSLEGAWANEQFF.